This T cell receptor (beta chain) was sequenced during a study of a mutant IDH1 vaccine in newly diagnosed glioma (dated by TCRdb to about 2021). Study-wide context: Patients received eight vaccinations in weeks 1, 3, 5, 7, 11, 15, 19 and 23, corresponding to visits V03 through V10. Vaccination began 4-6 weeks after radiotherapy alone, or alongside temozolomide cycles in the chemotherapy-containing groups. Of the roughly 31 treated patients, around 60% were male and approximately 40% were female, and the mean age was approximately 37 years. Before enrollment, most patients had been given radiochemotherapy with temozolomide as standard therapy, while the rest had received either radiotherapy alone or temozolomide alone. Peripheral blood samples were drawn at six visits, namely V03 (baseline), V05, V07, V10, V12 and V13. For exploratory analyses, longitudinal TCRB deep sequencing was carried out in 25 treated patients wherever samples were available.

From its cysteine to its phenylalanine, the CDR3 spans 16 amino acids. The DNA shown is the 48-base CDR3, in frame from base 1. CDR1 LNHDA and CDR2 SQIVND were looked up in the germline V gene (reference sequence). V is cut back by 5 bases and J by 6 bases, with 8 bases in the junction unmatched. General conclusions and limits of the study: It was noted by the authors that analyses of patient blood samples could not be reproduced owing to sample limitations. Across multiple MHC alleles, vaccine-induced immune responses were seen in more than 80% of patients. Changes in the top peripheral T cell clonotypes picked up by TCRB sequencing did not appear to be linked to pseudoprogression. Selection of PBMC samples for TCRB deep sequencing was based on availability.

Receptor libraries were prepared by the immunoSEQ multiplex PCR assay. Following the manufacturer's protocol, the hsTCRB Kit was used to amplify rearranged TCR beta chain sequences. An Illumina MiSeq was used to sequence the TCRB libraries. The authors' pipeline ran thus. The kit vendor's proprietary platform handled demultiplexing, trimming and gene mapping. In TCRdb, the immuneACCESS table is reduced to in-frame sequences with V and J assigned. These tables do not hold every clone; where another copy was compared, an unresolved V gene accounts for under half, and the others remain unexplained. The D gene and trimming were derived from the DNA, and the V and J assignments and clone size from that table. Counted in this sample were roughly 60,000 clones; under 90% of them appeared once. Of the sample, approximately 3.8% is held by the ten largest clones. The time point label on this specimen signifies: week 11, during vaccination. Each vaccine dose, consisting of 300 ug of a 20-mer mutant IDH1 peptide in Montanide, was administered subcutaneously with topical imiquimod. The donors had newly diagnosed IDH1-mutant astrocytomas of WHO grade 3 or 4 that showed loss of nuclear ATRX. The samples were drawn from NOA16, a multicentre, single-arm, open-label phase I trial in Germany that tested a mutant IDH1 peptide vaccine in humans for the first time. Genomic DNA for TCRB sequencing was extracted from EDTA blood using the DNeasy Blood and Tissue Kit.

This clone was detected once. Its antigen has not been determined. Base quality data are lacking; no much larger clone is found one base away. The sequence was collected from a man aged 25-45 years with glioma. The chain uses TRBV19 and TRBJ1-5; 12 nucleotides in the junction match TRBD1. Sequences were derived from PBMCs, sampled from a glioma patient whose treatment included an IDH1 peptide vaccine. The sequenced DNA is TGTGCCAGTAGTGACCCCGGGACAGGGGGCATTCAGCCCCAGCATTTT. Translated, it reads CASSDPGTGGIQPQHF.